This TCR beta chain was sequenced for a study of T-cell memory formation after mild COVID-19. 5'RACE primed from the constant segment yielded TCR alpha and TCR beta cDNA libraries bearing sample barcodes and UMIs. Each CDR3 protein gets one entry after TCRdb re-called the 5' RACE reads with MiXCR. The sample lists approximately 300,000 distinct CDR3 sequences; roughly 8.2% were seen once. This clonotype was recorded many times. Its antigen is not identified. General observations from the study: Some responding clones appeared in pre-infection memory, suggesting cross-reactive memory joined.

Trimming took off 6 bases at V and 6 bases at J, with 11 bases between the two ends. CDR1 MNHEY and CDR2 SVGAGI come from the germline V gene. This CDR3 contains 13 residues. The sequenced material came from PBMCs or a T cell subset sorted from them (not recorded which). This TCR was sampled from a man aged 18 to 30 who had mild COVID-19 (a few samples of this study predate the infection). Cell type and time point are not known. The chain uses TRBV6-5 and TRBJ2-2; tentatively, D is TRBD1 or TRBD2 (5 bases each). Here the CDR3 DNA reads TGTGCCAGCAGCCTAGGGACGGCCGGGGAGCTGTTTTTT. It is translated as CASSLGTAGELFF.